These 16 T cell receptor beta chains came from one sample sequenced in a study of T cell repertoires in cytomegalovirus infection. MiXCR, applied by TCRdb to the reads, yields one record per CDR3 protein. The data contain about 490,000 distinct CDR3 sequences, more than 25% of them singletons. The source material was PBMCs. These receptors all come from a human donor in good health (CMV status not recorded). Some clones in this sample may be carry-over from other donors' samples.

This clonotype was seen more than once but under ten times. The chain links TRBV6-5 to TRBJ2-2; D is perhaps TRBD2 (6 bases). V shed 5 bases and J shed 1 base, with 14 bases lying between them. Germline values: CDR1 MNHEY, CDR2 SVGAGI. This CDR3 comprises 16 residues. The CDR3 loop is CASSRPGVENTGELFF. In DNA, the CDR3 is TGTGCCAGCAGTCGTCCGGGAGTCGAGAACACCGGGGAGCTGTTTTTT.

This clonotype was seen once. The rearrangement links TRBV6-5 to TRBJ2-3, with 8 bases aligning to TRBD2. V dropped 5 bases and J dropped 7; count of bases not matched to a gene: 11. Germline CDR1 and CDR2: MNHEY and SVGAGI. The CDR3 loop spans 15 amino acids. CDR3 sequence: CASSRLAFPLYTQYF. The CDR3, as DNA: TGTGCCAGCAGTCGACTAGCGTTCCCGTTATATACGCAGTATTTT.

Many counts were recorded for this clonotype. The chain joins TRBV15 to TRBJ1-4; D is unclear. CDR1 is LNHNV and CDR2 is YYDKDF in the germline V gene (reference sequence). V was clipped by 7 bases and J by 12 bases, with 24 bases between them. This CDR3 is 15 amino acids long. CDR3 sequence: CATKPSRAASKELFF. The CDR3 nucleotides read TGTGCCACCAAACCATCGAGGGCCGCAAGTAAAGAACTGTTTTTT.

This clonotype has a handful of counts. The V and J genes are TRBV24-1 and TRBJ2-1, with a weak D call TRBD1 (5 bases). CDR1 and CDR2 (germline): KGHDR, SFDVKD. This CDR3 region has 14 residues. Deletions cut 4 bases from V and 6 bases from J, with 12 bases between. For the CDR3, the DNA is TGTGCCACCAGTGACTCACAGGCCGTCAATGAGCAGTTCTTC. Its protein is CATSDSQAVNEQFF.

This clonotype has a single count. The gene calls are TRBV11-2 and TRBJ1-1; maybe TRBD1 (5 bases). Trimming removed 1 base at V and 10 bases at J, with 13 bases between. The CDR3 totals 13 residues. Per the germline V gene, CDR1 is SGHAT and CDR2 is FQNNGV. This CDR3 reads CASSLGLRRGAFF. The CDR3 DNA follows: TGTGCCAGCAGCTTAGGACTCAGGAGGGGAGCTTTCTTT.

The chain joins TRBV10-3 to TRBJ2-2; 10 nucleotides match TRBD1. With 5 bases clipped from V and 2 bases from J, the junction kept 2 bases outside the gene matches. The CDR3 runs 15 residues. The V gene's germline CDR1 is ENHRY and CDR2 SYGVKD. DNA of the CDR3: TGTGCCATCAGTCGGACAGGGGGAAACACCGGGGAGCTGTTTTTT. This codes for CAISRTGGNTGELFF.

The chain combines TRBV6-2 or TRBV6-3 with TRBJ2-5; the D gene is possibly TRBD2 (5 bases). Trimming left V 2 bases short and J 5 bases short, with 12 bases between. The V gene's germline CDR1 is MNHEY and CDR2 SVGEGT. The length of the CDR3 is 14 residues. Here the CDR3 DNA reads TGTGCCAGCAGTTACCGCGGAGGCGGGGAGACCCAGTACTTC. Translation: CASSYRGGGETQYF.

The V and J genes are TRBV7-2 and TRBJ2-7, with D perhaps TRBD1 or TRBD2 (5 bases each). There are 15 residues in the CDR3. Germline V gives CDR1 SGHTA, CDR2 FQGNSA. Trimming removed 1 base from V and 6 bases from J, with 16 bases in between. The CDR3 nucleotides read TGTGCCAGCAGCTTAGTAGAGGGGTTCACCGCCGAGCAGTACGTC. It is translated as CASSLVEGFTAEQYV.

There are a few counts of this clonotype. CDR3 loop: CASSPSGGGKNIQYF. The CDR3 DNA reads TGTGCCAGCAGCCCTAGCGGAGGTGGCAAAAACATTCAGTACTTC. The chain carries TRBV12-3 or TRBV12-4 and TRBJ2-4; TRBD2 matches 7 bases. The CDR3 runs to 15 residues. Trimming removed 6 bases from V and 3 bases from J; junction bases left unmatched: 8.

The rearrangement joins TRBV12-5 to TRBJ2-1; a weak D match, TRBD2 (5 bases). The germline CDR1 and CDR2 sequences are LGHNT and FRNRAP. The germline V and J ends were trimmed by 2 bases and 6 bases, with 14 bases remaining between them. CDR3 length: 15 amino acids. As DNA, the CDR3 is TGTGCTAGTGGTTTGTCTGGCCGGGGTGGCAATGAGCAGTTCTTC. Translated: CASGLSGRGGNEQFF.

This clonotype was seen a handful of times. The rearrangement links TRBV7-2 to TRBJ2-1; 10 positions agree with TRBD2. Germline-derived CDR1 and CDR2 are SGHTA and FQGNSA. This CDR3 has 15 amino acids. V shed 6 bases and J 4 bases; nucleotides not matched to a gene: 6. This CDR3 is CASSRGLAEYNEQFF. In nucleotides, the CDR3 is TGTGCCAGCAGTCGAGGACTAGCGGAATACAATGAGCAGTTCTTC.

This clonotype came up a few times. The chain recombines TRBV7-2 with TRBJ2-1; D is uncertain. V lost 2 bases to trimming and J lost 10 bases, with 12 bases between them. Germline V gene lookup returns CDR1 SGHTA and CDR2 FQGNSA. The CDR3 spans 13 residues. CDR3 amino acids: CASSLITAREQFF. The CDR3 DNA reads TGTGCCAGCAGCTTAATCACAGCCCGGGAGCAGTTCTTC.

This chain connects TRBV20-1 to TRBJ2-1; 7 bases agree with TRBD2. Germline V lookup: CDR1 DFQATT, CDR2 SNEGSKA (reference sequence). CDR3 length: 14 residues. With 8 bases clipped from V and 0 bases from J, the junction kept 7 bases outside the gene matches. The CDR3 DNA reads as TGCAGTAGGGTGGGAGGGGTCTCCTACAATGAGCAGTTCTTC. This sequence encodes CSRVGGVSYNEQFF.

This chain links TRBV9 with TRBJ2-7; D gene uncertain. V lost 0 bases and J lost 2, with 12 bases in between. The CDR3 has 15 amino acids. Germline CDR1 is SGDLS and CDR2 is YYNGEE. DNA of the CDR3: TGTGCCAGCAGCGTAGACCCTAGTCCTACCTACGAGCAGTACTTC. Amino acids: CASSVDPSPTYEQYF.

At least ten counts were recorded for this clonotype. CDR3 sequence reads: CASSLADTFSDTQYF. Written as DNA, the CDR3 is TGTGCCAGCAGCTTAGCGGATACCTTTTCAGATACGCAGTATTTT. This sequence joins TRBV7-2 and TRBJ2-3; D is undetermined. This CDR3 spans 15 amino acids. Germline-derived CDR1 and CDR2 are SGHTA and FQGNSA. The ends were cut back, 0 bases at V and 4 bases at J, with 11 bases in the middle.

A note on this clonotype: A read error may be the cause here, since a much bigger clone is one base away. The genes are TRBV7-2 and TRBJ2-7; D remains unclear. Germline-derived CDR1 and CDR2 are SGHTA and FQGNSA. The CDR3 has 14 residues. V was clipped by 5 bases and J by 3 bases, with 14 bases between them. CDR3 region: CTSSLDRLYYEQYF. CDR3 in DNA: TGTACCAGCAGCCTGGATCGGCTATACTACGAGCAGTACTTC.